The 6 T cell receptor beta chains below all came from one sample that was sequenced in a study of OX40 agonist ivuxolimab in advanced cancers. The repertoire was sequenced with immunoSEQ multiplex PCR; TCRdb's copy has only in-frame clones and lacks some. This table holds about 35,000 clones, 80% to 85% found once. The starting material was CD4+ or CD8+ T cells sorted from blood, obtained in a trial of the OX40 agonist ivuxolimab. The receptors stem from an adult with an advanced solid tumor such as melanoma, head and neck, liver or kidney cancer.

As DNA, the CDR3 is TGTGCCAGCAGCTCACCCCGGGGGGGGTCCCCCTACAATGAGCAGTTCTTC. The encoded protein is CASSSPRGGSPYNEQFF. V and J are TRBV7-2 and TRBJ2-1, with TRBD2 matching over 8 bases. The trim removed 4 bases at V and 2 bases at J, leaving 10 bases unmatched. This CDR3 has 17 amino acids. Germline CDR1 reads SGHTA; CDR2 reads FQGNSA.

V gene TRBV19 combines with J gene TRBJ1-4, with D possibly matching TRBD1 (6 bases). The CDR3 spans 15 residues. The V end was cut by 2 bases, the J end by 3 bases, with 10 bases between. The germline V gene has CDR1 LNHDA and CDR2 SQIVND (reference sequence). The CDR3 here is CASSISGASNEKLFF. CDR3 in DNA: TGTGCCAGTAGTATATCAGGGGCTTCTAATGAAAAACTGTTTTTT.

The chain has TRBV5-1 and TRBJ2-3; 11 nucleotides line up with TRBD2. The CDR3 is made up of 18 amino acids. Looked up from germline, CDR1 is SGHRS and CDR2 is YFSETQ. V was clipped by 3 bases and J by 2 bases; unmatched bases: 11. The CDR3 loop is CASSSGTSGGRLTDTQYF. DNA of the CDR3: TGCGCCAGCAGCTCTGGGACTAGCGGAGGCCGGCTCACAGATACGCAGTATTTT.

This clone has only one observation. The rearrangement joins TRBV28 to TRBJ1-2, with a possible D match to TRBD1 (6 bases). This CDR3 has 12 amino acids. Germline-derived CDR1 and CDR2 are MDHEN and SYDVKM. Trimming took off 6 bases at V and 4 bases at J, with 9 bases between the two ends. The CDR3 loop reads CASRGGSYGYTF. The CDR3 nucleotides read TGTGCCAGCAGAGGGGGGTCCTATGGCTACACCTTC.

This chain connects TRBV7-8 to TRBJ2-7; no definite D call. Trimming removed 3 bases at V and 0 bases at J, with 9 bases between. CDR1 is SGHVS, CDR2 FQNEAQ, per germline. This CDR3 contains 14 residues. The CDR3 here is CASSFPSSSYEQYF. The CDR3 coding sequence is TGTGCCAGCAGCTTCCCGAGCAGCTCCTACGAGCAGTACTTC.

This sequence joins TRBV5-1 and TRBJ2-1, with TRBD2 identical over 12 bases. The germline V gene has CDR1 SGHRS and CDR2 YFSETQ. V was pared by 4 bases and J by 7 bases, with 9 bases of the junction left unmatched. This CDR3 spans 16 amino acids. The CDR3 reads CASSILAGGGFNEQFF. The CDR3 nucleotides are TGCGCCAGCAGCATCCTAGCGGGAGGGGGTTTTAATGAGCAGTTCTTC. The full variable domain, its missing parts supplied by reference TRBV5-1 and TRBJ2-1, is KAGVTQTPRYLIKTRGQQVTLSCSPISGHRSVSWYQQTPGQGLQFLFEYFSETQRNKGNFPGRFSGRQFSNSRSEMNVSTLELGDSALYLCASSILAGGGFNEQFFGPGTRLTVL.